This T cell receptor (beta chain) was retrieved from a study of OX40 agonist ivuxolimab in advanced cancers. For the study at large: Dose-escalation patients' cancers were hepatocellular carcinoma, melanoma, renal cell or head and neck cancer.

This CDR3 comprises 15 residues. V lost 5 bases and J lost 6, with 14 bases in between. Germline CDR1 MRHNA, CDR2 SNTAGT. Only in-frame clones appear in the TCRdb table, and some are missing; sequencing was by immunoSEQ multiplex PCR. Here the sample spans about 35,000 clones, roughly 72% being singletons. This chain uses TRBV6-4 with TRBJ1-6, with D possibly matching TRBD1 (5 bases). The sequenced sample was CD4+ or CD8+ T cells sorted from blood, obtained in a trial of the OX40 agonist ivuxolimab. The receptor was derived from an adult with an advanced solid tumor such as melanoma, head and neck, liver or kidney cancer. DNA of the CDR3: TGTGCCAGCAGTCGGGACCCACGGGGTAATTCACCCCTCCACTTT. Its translation: CASSRDPRGNSPLHF.